This T cell receptor beta chain is drawn from a study of glioma-infiltrating T cells. Study information: Before surgery, glioma patients received dexamethasone for at most six days. Points from the study as a whole: Tissue-blood divergence was below expectation in non-neoplastic patients, above in gliomas.

This clonotype showed up many times. No antigen is known for it. The iRepertoire nested amplicon-rescue multiplex PCR amplified TCR alpha and beta CDR3s from RNA. TCRdb called the multiplex PCR reads again in MiXCR, with one record for every CDR3 protein. The table lists about 410,000 distinct CDR3 sequences, approximately 42% of them singletons. The length of the CDR3 is 15 residues. Between the trimmed V and J ends, which lost 5 bases and 4 bases, there was a span of 15 bases. The germline CDR1 and CDR2 sequences are MNHEY and SMNVEV (reference sequence). Sequencing was carried out using glioma tissue, nonneoplastic brain tissue, or PBMCs (not recorded which). This sequence joins TRBV27 and TRBJ2-1; possibly TRBD1 for D (6 bases). The origin of this receptor is a human donor with low-grade glioma or glioblastoma, undergoing nonglioma brain surgery, or in good health (not recorded which). CDR3 nucleotides: TGTGCCAGCAGTACAGGACAGAGGGCGTACAATGAGCAGTTCTTC. It encodes CASSTGQRAYNEQFF.